This T cell receptor (beta chain) was recorded in a study of CD8+CD57+ T cells in acquired aplastic anemia. General observations from the study: Patients had roughly 31 CD8+ CDR3 sequences in common with controls (the shared set).

An expansion of CD8+CD57+ cells by flow cytometry had been shown in patients chosen for sequencing. V was shortened by 1 base and J by 3 bases, with 7 bases between the two germline ends. The germline CDR1 and CDR2 sequences are SGHAT and FQNNGV. The CDR3 contains 13 residues. TCR beta VDJ and CDR3 profiling used genomic DNA as template. A single record per CDR3 protein comes from TCRdb applying MiXCR to the reads. The sample has about 160,000 distinct CDR3 sequences, 40% to 60% seen once; the top ten hold roughly 30%. This clonotype was seen more than once but under ten times. Its antigen is unidentified.

The TCR comes from a human donor with aplastic anemia. Sequenced: sorted CD4+, CD8+, or CD8+CD57+ T cells (not recorded which) from PBMCs. The chain links TRBV11-2 to TRBJ2-7; D gene unclear. The chain's CDR3 is CASSLGRVYEQYF. CDR3 sequence (DNA): TGTGCCAGCAGCTTAGGTCGGGTCTACGAGCAGTACTTC.